This TCR beta chain comes out of a study of untreated major depressive disorder (dated by TCRdb to 2017 to 2018). Study-level background: A cross-sectional case-control design was used to compare T cell phenotype and TCR repertoire between antidepressant-free major depressive disorder patients and individually matched non-depressed controls. Sequencing followed up flow-cytometry Vbeta 5.1, Vbeta 11 and Vbeta 22 usage differences observed in the whole cohort. Overall study results and their limits: Sequencing confirmed higher TRBV05-01 (Vbeta 5.1) usage among CD4+ T cells of depressed patients than controls, with p = 0.040 in a one-tailed test. Strict matching and exclusion criteria produced a comparatively small study sample, limiting generalizability of findings. The sequencing comparisons used one-tailed planned tests on only three preselected Vbeta families. In the sequencing data, TRBV25-01 and TRBV02-01 usage matched the flow-cytometry pattern but was not statistically significant. In every sequenced subject, all of the top five TRBV05-01 clones were private clones.

Points on this clone: What this receptor recognizes is not known. No quality values exist for individual bases; no much larger clone is one base distant.

Each depressed patient was matched pairwise with a non-depressed control on sex, age, current smoking status and body mass index. Every participant was of European descent. Patients were diagnosed with major depressive disorder by DSM-IV criteria and had a Hamilton Rating Scale for Depression score of 18 or higher. For at least 8 weeks before enrollment, patients had taken no psychiatric medication of any kind, antidepressants included. Depression severity among patients ranged from moderate to severe. Participants were excluded if they had major medical conditions, Axis I/II comorbidities, regular medication or illicit drug use, or weekly alcohol intake above 100 g. About 29 ml of peripheral blood was collected into EDTA tubes from each participant. CD4+ T cells were purified from thawed PBMCs by magnetic negative selection with the BD IMag Human CD4 T Lymphocyte Enrichment Set. Flow cytometry confirmed that the CD4+ enrichment method typically gave roughly 95% purity. A subgroup of a handful of case-control pairs, chosen blind to the chemokine receptor expression and flow-cytometric repertoire skewing results, underwent TCRbeta sequencing. All blood samples were drawn in the morning at 8:00 a.m., and PBMCs were separated by Ficoll-Hypaque gradient centrifugation. PBMCs were gradually cooled to -80 degrees C for cryopreservation and then kept in liquid nitrogen until assay.

The Qiagen DNeasy Blood and Tissue Kit was used to extract total genomic DNA from the purified CD4+ T cells. Using immunoSEQ immunosequencing protocols, the TCRbeta CDR3 region, as defined by IMGT, was amplified and sequenced. As for the authors' bioinformatics: The immunoSEQ service preprocessed the raw sequence data to correct PCR and sequencing errors. Data were loaded into the immunoSEQ Analyzer and further analyzed with VDJtools v1.0.7. Patient-control differences were tested with the paired Wilcoxon signed-rank test. In its TCRdb copy, this immuneACCESS table keeps in-frame sequences only and misses some clones. Where compared with another copy, unresolved V genes explain less than half of these, and the others have no known cause. The V and J calls and clone size were taken over from that table, and D and trimming were inferred from the DNA. This sample gives more than 25,000 clones in total; approximately 91% of them show up just once. 0.7% to 0.85% of the sample is held by the ten biggest clonotypes.

V loses 0 bases of germline sequence and J loses 10 bases, and the interval between the two ends is 13 bases. The germline V gene yields SGHTA for CDR1 and FQGNSA for CDR2. Counted from cysteine to phenylalanine, this CDR3 has 14 amino acids. The only DNA kept is the CDR3, 42 bases in frame from the first base. The material sequenced was CD4+ T cells from PBMCs. The sequence was obtained from a woman aged 25 to 39 with major depressive disorder. The V and J genes are TRBV7-2 and TRBJ2-1, and the D gene may be TRBD1, 5 bases matching. The DNA is TGTGCCAGCAGCTTAGCCCCGGACACGAACGAGCAGTTCTTC. This gives the protein CASSLAPDTNEQFF.